Below, one T cell receptor (beta chain) is given with its context. Its antigen is not known. The authors extracted RNA and reverse transcribed it into cDNA as the sequencing template. Measured with immunoSEQ multiplex PCR; TCRdb has only the in-frame clones, and not every one. Of about 200,000 clones in the sample, just under 65% are singletons; the top ten hold approximately 1.3%. Documented treatment: oral pan-JAK inhibitor, 5-10 mg twice daily. This entry is derived from a study of CD8+ T cells in alopecia areata. Broader study findings: With one nonresponder, baseline CD8+ expansion's link to response remains uncertain. TCR sharing across patients was less clear than in mice, possibly HLA-related.

V dropped 4 bases and J dropped 9 bases, with 10 bases sitting between them. Germline CDR1 is SQVTM and CDR2 is ANQGSEA. CDR3 length: 11 amino acids. Sample: CD4+ T cells sorted from blood, taken between weeks 47 and 50, from a patient treated with tofacitinib. This sequence was found in a human donor with alopecia areata. This rearrangement joins TRBV29-1 to TRBJ2-1; D is undetermined. This CDR3 is CSVGGRSEQFF. DNA of the CDR3: TGCAGCGTTGGGGGTCGGAGTGAGCAGTTCTTC.